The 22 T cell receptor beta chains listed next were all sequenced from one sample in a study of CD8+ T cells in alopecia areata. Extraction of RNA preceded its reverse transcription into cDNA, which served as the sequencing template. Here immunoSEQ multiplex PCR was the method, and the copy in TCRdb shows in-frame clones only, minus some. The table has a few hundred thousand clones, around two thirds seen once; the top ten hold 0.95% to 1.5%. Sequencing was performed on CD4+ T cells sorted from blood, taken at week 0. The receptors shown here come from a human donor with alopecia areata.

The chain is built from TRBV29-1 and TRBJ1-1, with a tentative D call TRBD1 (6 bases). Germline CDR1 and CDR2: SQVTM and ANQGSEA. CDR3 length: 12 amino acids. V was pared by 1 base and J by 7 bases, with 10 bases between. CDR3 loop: CSVEGIRGEAFF. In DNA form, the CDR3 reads TGCAGCGTTGAAGGTATCAGGGGTGAAGCTTTCTTT. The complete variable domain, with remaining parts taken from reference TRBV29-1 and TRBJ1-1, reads SAVISQKPSRDICQRGTSLTIQCQVDSQVTMMFWYRQQPGQSLTLIATANQGSEATYESGFVIDKFPISRPNLTFSTLTVSNMSPEDSSIYLCSVEGIRGEAFFGQGTRLTVV.

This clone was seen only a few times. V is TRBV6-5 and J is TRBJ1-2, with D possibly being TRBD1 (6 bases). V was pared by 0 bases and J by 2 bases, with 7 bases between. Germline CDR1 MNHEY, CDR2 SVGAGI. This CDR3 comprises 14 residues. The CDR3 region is CASSYSGHNYGYTF. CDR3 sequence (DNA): TGTGCCAGCAGTTACTCGGGACACAACTATGGCTACACCTTC.

CDR3 DNA: TGTGCCAGCAGCAGTCGGGGTCGAGTGTGGACTGAAGCTTTCTTT. This gives the protein CASSSRGRVWTEAFF. The V and J genes are TRBV11-2 and TRBJ1-1; D not certain. Germline CDR1 reads SGHAT; CDR2 reads FQNNGV. V was trimmed by 5 bases and J by 5 bases, leaving 18 bases between them. This CDR3 has 15 amino acids.

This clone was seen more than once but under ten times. The CDR3 nucleotides are TGCAGCGTTGATTCCTCAGGGCACGAGCAGTACTTC. This translates into CSVDSSGHEQYF. The rearrangement links TRBV29-1 to TRBJ2-7, with D perhaps matching TRBD1 (5 bases). The V gene lost 3 bases and the J gene lost 5 bases, with 11 bases spanning the gap. Per the germline V gene, CDR1 is SQVTM and CDR2 is ANQGSEA. There are 12 residues in the CDR3.

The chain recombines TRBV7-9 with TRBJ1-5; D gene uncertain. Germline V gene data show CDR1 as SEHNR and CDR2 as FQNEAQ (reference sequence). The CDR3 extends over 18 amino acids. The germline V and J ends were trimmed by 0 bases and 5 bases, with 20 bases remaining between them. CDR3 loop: CASSLALGRTKFHQPQHF. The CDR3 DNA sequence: TGTGCCAGCAGCTTAGCGTTAGGACGGACTAAATTTCATCAGCCCCAGCATTTT. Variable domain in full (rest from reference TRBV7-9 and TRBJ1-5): DTGVSQNPRHKITKRGQNVTFRCDPISEHNRLYWYRQTLGQGPEFLTYFQNEAQLEKSRLLSDRFSAERPKGSFSTLEIQRTEQGDSAMYLCASSLALGRTKFHQPQHFGDGTRLSIL.

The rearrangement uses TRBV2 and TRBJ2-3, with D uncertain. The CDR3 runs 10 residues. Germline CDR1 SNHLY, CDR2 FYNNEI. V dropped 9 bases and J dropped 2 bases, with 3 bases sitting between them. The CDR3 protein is CARTTDTQYF. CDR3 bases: TGTGCCAGAACCACAGATACGCAGTATTTT. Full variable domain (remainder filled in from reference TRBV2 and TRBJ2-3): EPEVTQTPSHQVTQMGQEVILRCVPISNHLYFYWYRQILGQKVEFLVSFYNNEISEKSEIFDDQFSVERPDGSNFTLKIRSTKLEDSAMYFCARTTDTQYFGPGTRLTVL.

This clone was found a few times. CDR3 amino acids: CASGGTRGEQYNEQFF. Here the CDR3 DNA reads TGTGCCAGCGGTGGGACCCGGGGGGAACAATACAATGAGCAGTTCTTC. The rearrangement links TRBV6-1 to TRBJ2-1; 7 bases align to TRBD2. The germline V gene has CDR1 MNHNS and CDR2 SASEGT. The CDR3 is 16 amino acids. With 8 bases clipped from V and 4 bases from J, the junction kept 14 bases outside the gene matches.

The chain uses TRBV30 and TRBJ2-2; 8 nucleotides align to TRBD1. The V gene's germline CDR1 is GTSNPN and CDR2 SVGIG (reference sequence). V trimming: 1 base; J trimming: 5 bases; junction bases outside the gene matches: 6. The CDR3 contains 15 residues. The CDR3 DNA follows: TGTGCCTGGAGTGGGATACAGGGGGAGACCGGGGAGCTGTTTTTT. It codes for CAWSGIQGETGELFF.

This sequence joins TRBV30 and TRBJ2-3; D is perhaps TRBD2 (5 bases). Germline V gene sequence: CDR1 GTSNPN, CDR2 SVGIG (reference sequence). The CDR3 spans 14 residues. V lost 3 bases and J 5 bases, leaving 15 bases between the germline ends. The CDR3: CAWRLAGAVDTQYF. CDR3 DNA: TGTGCCTGGAGGCTAGCTGGTGCGGTAGATACGCAGTATTTT.

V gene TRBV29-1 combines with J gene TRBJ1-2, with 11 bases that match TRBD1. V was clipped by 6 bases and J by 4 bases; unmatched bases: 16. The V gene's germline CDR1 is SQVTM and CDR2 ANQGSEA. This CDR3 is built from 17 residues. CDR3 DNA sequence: TGCAGCGTCCCGTCCGGGACAGGGGGGTGGAGTGGCTATGGCTACACCTTC. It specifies CSVPSGTGGWSGYGYTF.

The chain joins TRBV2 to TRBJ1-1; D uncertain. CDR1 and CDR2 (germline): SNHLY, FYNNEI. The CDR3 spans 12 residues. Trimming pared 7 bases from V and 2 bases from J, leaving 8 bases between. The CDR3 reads CASMRENTEAFF. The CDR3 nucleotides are TGTGCCAGCATGAGGGAAAACACTGAAGCTTTCTTT.

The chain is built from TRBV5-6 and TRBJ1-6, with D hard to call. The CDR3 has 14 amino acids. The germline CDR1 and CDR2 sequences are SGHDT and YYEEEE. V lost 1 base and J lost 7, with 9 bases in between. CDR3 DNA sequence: TGTGCCAGCAGCTTGCCTATACCCAATTCACCCCTCCACTTT. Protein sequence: CASSLPIPNSPLHF.

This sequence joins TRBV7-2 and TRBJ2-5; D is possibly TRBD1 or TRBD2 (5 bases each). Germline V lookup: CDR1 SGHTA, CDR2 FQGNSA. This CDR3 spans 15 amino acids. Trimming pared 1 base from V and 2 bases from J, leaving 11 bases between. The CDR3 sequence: CASSLVRDLQETQYF. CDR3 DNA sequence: TGTGCCAGCAGCTTAGTCCGGGACCTTCAAGAGACCCAGTACTTC.

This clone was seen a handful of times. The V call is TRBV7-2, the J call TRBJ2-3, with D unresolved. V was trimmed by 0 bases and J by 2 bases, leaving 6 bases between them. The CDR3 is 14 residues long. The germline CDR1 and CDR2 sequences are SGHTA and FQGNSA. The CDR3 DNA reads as TGTGCCAGCAGCTTAGCGCAGGCCACAGATACGCAGTATTTT. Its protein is CASSLAQATDTQYF.

The CDR3 bases are TGCGCCAGCAGCTTGGCCGACAGCAGGAAGCAGTTCTTC. It translates to CASSLADSRKQFF. The chain has TRBV5-1 and TRBJ2-1; tentative D call: TRBD1 (5 bases). This CDR3 spans 13 amino acids. Deletions cut 0 bases from V and 11 bases from J, with 12 bases between. The germline V gene has CDR1 SGHRS and CDR2 YFSETQ.

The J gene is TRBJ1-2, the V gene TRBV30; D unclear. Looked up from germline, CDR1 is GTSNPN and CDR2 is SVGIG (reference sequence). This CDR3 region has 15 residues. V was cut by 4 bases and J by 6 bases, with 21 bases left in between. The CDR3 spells CAWKIVGALGHGYTF. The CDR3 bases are TGTGCCTGGAAGATAGTTGGCGCCTTAGGCCATGGCTACACCTTC.

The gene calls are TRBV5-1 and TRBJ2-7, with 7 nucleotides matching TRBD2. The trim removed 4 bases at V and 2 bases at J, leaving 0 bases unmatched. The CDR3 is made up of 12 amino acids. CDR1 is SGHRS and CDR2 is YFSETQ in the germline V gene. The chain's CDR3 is CASSGGAYEQYF. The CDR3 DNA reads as TGCGCCAGCAGCGGGGGGGCCTACGAGCAGTACTTC.

CDR3 loop: CAWRPQGGARNQPQHF. The CDR3 coding sequence is TGTGCCTGGAGGCCCCAGGGGGGGGCGCGAAATCAGCCCCAGCATTTT. J is TRBJ1-5 and V is TRBV30; TRBD1 aligns across 7 bases. After removal of 3 bases from V and 4 bases from J, the junction contained 12 bases not matched to a gene. The CDR3 length is 16 residues. CDR1 and CDR2 (germline): GTSNPN, SVGIG (reference sequence).

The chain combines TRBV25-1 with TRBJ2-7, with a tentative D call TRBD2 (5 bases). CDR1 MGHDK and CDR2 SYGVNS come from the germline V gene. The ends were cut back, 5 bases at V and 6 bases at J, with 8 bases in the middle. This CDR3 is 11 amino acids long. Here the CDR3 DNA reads TGTGCCAGCAGTCTGGGAGCCGAGCAGTACTTC. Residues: CASSLGAEQYF.

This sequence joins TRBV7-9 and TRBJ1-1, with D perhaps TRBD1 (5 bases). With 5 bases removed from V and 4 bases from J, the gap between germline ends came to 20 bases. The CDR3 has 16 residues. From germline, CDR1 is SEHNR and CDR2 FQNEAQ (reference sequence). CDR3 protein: CASSPRGGKGSTEAFF. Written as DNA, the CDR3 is TGTGCCAGCAGCCCGCGGGGAGGGAAGGGGAGCACTGAAGCTTTCTTT.

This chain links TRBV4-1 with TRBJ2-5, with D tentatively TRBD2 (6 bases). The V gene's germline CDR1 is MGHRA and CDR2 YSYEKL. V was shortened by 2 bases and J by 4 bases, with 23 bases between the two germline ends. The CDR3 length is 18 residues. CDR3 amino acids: CASSQSPGVRVGGETQYF. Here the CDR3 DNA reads TGCGCCAGCAGCCAATCTCCGGGAGTCAGGGTAGGAGGAGAGACCCAGTACTTC.

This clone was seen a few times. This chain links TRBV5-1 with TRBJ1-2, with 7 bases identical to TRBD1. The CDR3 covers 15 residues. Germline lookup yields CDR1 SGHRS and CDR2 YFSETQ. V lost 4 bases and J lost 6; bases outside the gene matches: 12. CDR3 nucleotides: TGCGCCAGCAGCCCGGAGGGGGCCTCTCTGGATGGCTACACCTTC. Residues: CASSPEGASLDGYTF.